The present T cell receptor (beta chain) was sequenced within a study of early T cells in non-severe SARS-CoV-2 infection. Individual cDNA molecules each received unique molecular identifiers attached to them. TCRdb re-derived calls from the 5' RACE reads in MiXCR, one entry per CDR3 protein. The sample has over 70,000 distinct CDR3 sequences, about 15% seen once. This CDR3 comprises 12 residues. V lost 3 bases and J lost 4, with 7 bases in between. The germline CDR1 and CDR2 sequences are DFQATT and SNEGSKA (reference sequence). The TCR originated in an adult who was a healthcare worker with PCR-confirmed SARS-CoV-2 infection or an uninfected control (not recorded which). J is TRBJ1-3 and V is TRBV20-1; D call uncertain. The material was whole blood, obtained at baseline. The CDR3 region has the DNA TGCAGTGCTAGTACCGCCGGAAACACCATATATTTT. Residues: CSASTAGNTIYF.